The entry below gives a single T cell receptor beta chain sequence along with its context. Its antigen is not identified. Via MiXCR, TCRdb re-called the reads, giving one row per CDR3 protein. The sample consists of around 900,000 distinct CDR3 sequences, around a third of them appearing once. Germline V gene lookup returns CDR1 SGDLS and CDR2 YYNGEE. V was shortened by 3 bases and J by 4 bases, with 10 bases between the two germline ends. The CDR3 sequence is 13 residues long. The sample comes from a study of T cell repertoires in cytomegalovirus infection. Study-wide background: The authors used CMV epitopes that were HLA-C-restricted (recently identified) and HLA-B-restricted (well studied). Points from the study as a whole: The ex vivo response showed dominance by HLA-C-restricted CMV-specific TCR beta clonotypes. Frequencies of public TCR beta families were cumulated, and this identified carriers of CMV plus the relevant HLA.

The receptor comes from a human donor in good health (CMV status not recorded). Some clones in this sample may be carry-over from other donors' samples. The chain joins TRBV9 to TRBJ1-2, with no clear D. The specimen comprised cultured CD8+ T cells from PBMCs, sampled from culture after CMV antigen stimulation. DNA for the CDR3: TGTGCCAGCAGCGGTATAGCGGTCTATGGCTACACCTTC. This encodes CASSGIAVYGYTF.